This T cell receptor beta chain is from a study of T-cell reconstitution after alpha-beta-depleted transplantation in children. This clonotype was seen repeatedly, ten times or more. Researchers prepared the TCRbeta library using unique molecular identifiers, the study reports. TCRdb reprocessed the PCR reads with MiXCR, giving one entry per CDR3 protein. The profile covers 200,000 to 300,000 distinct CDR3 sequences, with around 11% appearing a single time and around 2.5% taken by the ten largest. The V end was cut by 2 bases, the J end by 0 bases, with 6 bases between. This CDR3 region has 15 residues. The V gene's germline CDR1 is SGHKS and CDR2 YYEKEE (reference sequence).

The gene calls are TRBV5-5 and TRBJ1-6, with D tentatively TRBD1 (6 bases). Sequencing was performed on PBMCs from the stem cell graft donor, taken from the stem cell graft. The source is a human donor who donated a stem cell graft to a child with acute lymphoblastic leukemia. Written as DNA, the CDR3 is TGTGCCAGCAGCTTACAGGGCTCCTATAATTCACCCCTCCACTTT. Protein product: CASSLQGSYNSPLHF.